This T cell receptor (beta chain) emerged from a study of breast tumors, draining lymph nodes, adjacent tissues. Study-wide results and caveats: Luminal-like breast cancer showed significantly greater tumor-nontumor repertoire similarity than basal-like breast cancer did. Tumor TCR diversity was below lymph nodes but above nontumor tissue. Most tumor T cells seemingly derive from lymph node, then expand in tumor. The lymph node origin of tumor T cells was framed as consistent with a hypothesis, not demonstrated.

This CDR3 has 10 residues. The germline V gene encodes CDR1 DFQATT and CDR2 SNEGSKA (reference sequence). V dropped 5 bases and J dropped 5 bases, with 5 bases sitting between them. The lymph nodes were axillary draining lymph nodes from breast cancer patients. At least ten counts were recorded for this clonotype. Antigen specificity is unknown. Via MiXCR, TCRdb re-called the multiplex PCR reads, giving one row per CDR3 protein. The sample yields about 80,000 distinct CDR3 sequences, approximately 19% seen once. The V gene is TRBV20-1, the J gene TRBJ2-3; D not resolved. The receptor comes from a female donor with breast cancer. Some clones in this sample may be carry-over from other donors' samples. Material: axillary lymph node tissue. CDR3 nucleotide sequence: TGCAGTGCTTGGCAAGATACGCAGTATTTT. Its translation: CSAWQDTQYF.